This TCR beta chain was recovered during a study of response to subunit inactivated influenza vaccine. This CDR3 contains 14 residues. J gave up 6 bases and V 3 bases, and 6 bases lay outside the gene matches. Germline CDR1 is SGHTS and CDR2 is YDEGEE. TCRdb used MiXCR to reprocess the RT-PCR reads, holding one entry per CDR3 protein. The data contain around 530,000 distinct CDR3 sequences, about 15% of them singletons. This TCR came from a man aged 50 to 69 who received an inactivated influenza vaccine. The chain is built from TRBV5-8 and TRBJ1-2, with 9 bases fitting TRBD1. Sequenced here: CD4+ T cells sorted from PBMCs, sampled roughly 24 months after vaccination. CDR3 region: CASSWTGAGDGYTF. The CDR3 nucleotides are TGTGCCAGCAGCTGGACAGGGGCCGGGGATGGCTACACCTTC.